This T cell receptor beta chain was recorded in a study of tumor T cells in aggressive B-cell lymphoma. Repertoires were generated with immunoSEQ multiplex PCR, while TCRdb's copy carries only in-frame clones and drops some. Among some 5,000 clones listed, 81% were seen once. CDR3 length equals 16 residues. V lost 5 bases, J lost 4 bases, and 18 bases lay in between. The V gene's germline CDR1 is LNHDA and CDR2 SQIVND (reference sequence). This clone was observed once. The origin of this receptor is an adult with diffuse large B cell lymphoma. The sequencing input was tumor tissue. This chain connects TRBV19 to TRBJ1-5, with TRBD1 as a possible D gene (6 bases). The chain's CDR3 is CASSWGQGRGNQPQHF. The CDR3, as DNA: TGTGCCAGTAGTTGGGGGCAGGGGAGAGGGAATCAGCCCCAGCATTTT. Based on the CDR3 plus reference TRBV19 and TRBJ1-5, the full variable domain is DGGITQSPKYLFRKEGQNVTLSCEQNLNHDAMYWYRQDPGQGLRLIYYSQIVNDFQKGDIAEGYSVSREKKESFPLTVTSAQKNPTAFYLCASSWGQGRGNQPQHFGDGTRLSIL.